In this sample, the clone carrying this T cell receptor (beta chain) turned up a few times. Its antigen is not known. The data are from a study of CD8+ T cells in alopecia areata. General study results and limits: Normal skin's resident alphabeta T cells are also sequenced in scalp samples.

The authors extracted RNA and reverse transcribed it into cDNA as the sequencing template. Using immunoSEQ multiplex PCR, the repertoire was profiled, and TCRdb retains in-frame clones only, with some absent. The top ten hold around 20% of the sample, which has about 110,000 clones, roughly 64% seen once. The specimen was CD8+ T cells sorted from blood. This clonotype was sampled from a human donor in good health.

The CDR3 loop reads CASRGDTQYF. The DNA of the CDR3 is TGTGCCAGTAGGGGAGATACGCAGTATTTT. The chain has TRBV19 and TRBJ2-3; D uncertain. Trimming took 6 bases from V and 5 from J, leaving 3 bases between them. The length of the CDR3 is 10 residues. Germline V lookup: CDR1 LNHDA, CDR2 SQIVND (reference sequence).